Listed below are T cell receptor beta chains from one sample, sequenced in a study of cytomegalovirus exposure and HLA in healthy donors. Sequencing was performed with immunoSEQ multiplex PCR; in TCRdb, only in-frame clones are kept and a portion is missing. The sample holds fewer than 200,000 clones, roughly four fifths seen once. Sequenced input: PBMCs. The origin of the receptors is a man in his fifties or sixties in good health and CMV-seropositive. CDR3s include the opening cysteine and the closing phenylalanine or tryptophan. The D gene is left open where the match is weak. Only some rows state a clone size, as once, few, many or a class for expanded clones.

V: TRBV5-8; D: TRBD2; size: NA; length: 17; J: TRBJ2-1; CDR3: CASSLPGLADSYNEQFF
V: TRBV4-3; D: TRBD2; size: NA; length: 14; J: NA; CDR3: CASSPGLGSYEQYF
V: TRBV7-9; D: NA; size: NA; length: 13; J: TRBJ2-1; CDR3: CARVEGQRNEQFF
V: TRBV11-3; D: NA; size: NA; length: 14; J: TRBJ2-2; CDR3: CASSFLSNTGELFF
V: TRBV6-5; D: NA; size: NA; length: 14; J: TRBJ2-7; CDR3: CASSLEDGVYEQYF
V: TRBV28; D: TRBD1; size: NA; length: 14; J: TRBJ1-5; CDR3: CASSPTGGTQPQHF
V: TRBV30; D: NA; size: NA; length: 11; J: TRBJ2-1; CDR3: CAWSFGSEQFF
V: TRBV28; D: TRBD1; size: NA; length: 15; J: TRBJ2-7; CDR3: CASSSNRGPTYEQYF
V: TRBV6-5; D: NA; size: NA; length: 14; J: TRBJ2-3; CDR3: CASRSRDFYDAQYF
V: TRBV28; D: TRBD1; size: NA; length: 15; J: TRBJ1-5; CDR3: CASSSGTDSNQPQHF
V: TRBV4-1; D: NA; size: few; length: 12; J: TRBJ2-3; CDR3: CASSQAADTQYF
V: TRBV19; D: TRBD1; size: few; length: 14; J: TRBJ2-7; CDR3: CASTPTGGIYEQYF
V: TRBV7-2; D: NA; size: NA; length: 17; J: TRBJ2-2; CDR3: CASSLPLGGRNTGELFF
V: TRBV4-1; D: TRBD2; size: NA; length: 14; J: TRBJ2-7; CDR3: CASSQGLAGAEQYF
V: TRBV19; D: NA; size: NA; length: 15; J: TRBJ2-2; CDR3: CASKKGELNTGELFF
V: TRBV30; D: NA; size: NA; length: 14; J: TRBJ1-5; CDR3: CAWSSGQGNQPQHF
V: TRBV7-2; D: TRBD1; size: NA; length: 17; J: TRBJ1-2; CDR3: CASSPIGLGQGAGGYTF
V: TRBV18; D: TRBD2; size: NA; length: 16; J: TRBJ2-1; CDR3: CASSPLGLAGDNEQFF
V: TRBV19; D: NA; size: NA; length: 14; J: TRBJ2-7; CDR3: CASSISGTPYEQYF
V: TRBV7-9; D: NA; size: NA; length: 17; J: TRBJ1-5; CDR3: CASSLAYGVGVPGPQHF
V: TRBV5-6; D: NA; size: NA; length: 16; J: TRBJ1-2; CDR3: CASSTYQGRYNYGYTF
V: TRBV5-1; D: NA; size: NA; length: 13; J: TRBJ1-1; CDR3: CASSSGENTEAFF
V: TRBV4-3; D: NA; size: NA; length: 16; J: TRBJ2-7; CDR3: CASSQDLGARAYEQYF